This is a list of T cell receptor beta chains from one sample in a study of PD-1 blockade in classical Hodgkin lymphoma. The repertoire was sequenced with immunoSEQ multiplex PCR; TCRdb's copy has only in-frame clones and lacks some. The sample shows about 27,000 clones, 60% to 85% of them seen only once. The sequencing used CD4+ T cells from blood, collected at baseline. These receptors came from a human donor with classical Hodgkin lymphoma. The CDR3 runs from the conserved cysteine through the conserved F or W. The order of the fields is V gene, D gene, J gene, clone size, CDR3 DNA, CDR3 protein. A D gene is named only where the DNA matches it firmly. Some rows have no size entry. The others give once, few or many, or a class for an expanded clone.

TRBV19	TRBD1	TRBJ1-5	.	TGTGCCAGTAGTAGACAGGGTACCGGGAGCAATCAGCCCCAGCATTTT	CASSRQGTGSNQPQHF
TRBV2	.	TRBJ1-6	.	TGTGCCAGCACTTCCGCGGGATCCCCCGGCCGACCCCTCCACTTT	CASTSAGSPGRPLHF
TRBV5-6	TRBD2	TRBJ2-3	.	TGTGCCAGCAGTCTCAGCGGGGGCATCCCCCGCACAGATACGCAGTATTTT	CASSLSGGIPRTDTQYF
TRBV19	TRBD2	TRBJ2-7	.	TGTGCCAGTAGTTCTAGCGGGGGGGCCTACGAGCAGTACTTC	CASSSSGGAYEQYF
TRBV30	.	TRBJ1-1	.	TGTGCCTGGAGTTTTAAGGGCATCCTAACTGAAGCTTTCTTT	CAWSFKGILTEAFF
TRBV9	TRBD1	TRBJ1-2	.	TGTGCCAGCAGCGTAGACGACAGGGACTATGGCTACACCTTC	CASSVDDRDYGYTF
TRBV7-2	.	TRBJ1-3	.	TGTGCCAGCAGCTTACAAGGAAACACCATATATTTT	CASSLQGNTIYF
TRBV18	TRBD1	TRBJ2-7	once	TGTGCCAGTTCGGCAGGGGGCTACGAGCAGTACTTC	CASSAGGYEQYF
TRBV19	.	TRBJ2-7	few	TGTGCCAGTAGTATAGAGGACTCCGCTCGGTACGAGCAGTACTTC	CASSIEDSARYEQYF
TRBV5-1	.	TRBJ1-4	.	TGCGCCAGTCAATCAGAGGTGAATGAAAAACTGTTTTTT	CASQSEVNEKLFF
TRBV7-2	TRBD2	TRBJ2-3	.	TGTGCCAGCAGCTCTAGACTAGCGGGGACAGATAAGCAGTATTTT	CASSSRLAGTDKQYF